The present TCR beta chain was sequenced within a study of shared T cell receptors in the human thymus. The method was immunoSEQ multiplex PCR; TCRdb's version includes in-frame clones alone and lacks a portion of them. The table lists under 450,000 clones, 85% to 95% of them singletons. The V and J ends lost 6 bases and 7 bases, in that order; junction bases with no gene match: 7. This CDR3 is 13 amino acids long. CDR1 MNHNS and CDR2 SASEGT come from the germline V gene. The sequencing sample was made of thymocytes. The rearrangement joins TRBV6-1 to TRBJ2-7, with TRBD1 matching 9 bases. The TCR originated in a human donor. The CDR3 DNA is TGTGCCAGCAGGATACAGGGGGCGGGGGAGCAGTACTTC. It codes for CASRIQGAGEQYF.